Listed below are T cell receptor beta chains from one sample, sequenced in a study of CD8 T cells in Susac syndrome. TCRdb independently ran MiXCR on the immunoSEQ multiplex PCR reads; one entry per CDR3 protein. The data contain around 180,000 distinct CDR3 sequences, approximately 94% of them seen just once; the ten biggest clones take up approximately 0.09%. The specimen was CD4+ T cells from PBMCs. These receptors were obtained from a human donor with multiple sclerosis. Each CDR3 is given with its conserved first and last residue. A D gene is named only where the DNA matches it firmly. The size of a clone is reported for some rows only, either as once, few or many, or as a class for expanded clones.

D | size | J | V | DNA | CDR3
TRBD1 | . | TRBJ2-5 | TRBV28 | TGTGCCAGCAGTTTTTTGGGACAGGGGGGAGAGACCCAGTACTTC | CASSFLGQGGETQYF
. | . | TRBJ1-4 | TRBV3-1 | TGTGCCAGCAGCCAGATACAGGGACAAACTAATGAAAAACTGTTTTTT | CASSQIQGQTNEKLFF
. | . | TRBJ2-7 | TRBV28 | TGTGCCAGCACTCCCGGCAGCTCCTACGAGCAGTACTTC | CASTPGSSYEQYF
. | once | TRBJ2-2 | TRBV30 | TGTGCCTTTTCGAAGTCCGGGGAGCTGTTTTTT | CAFSKSGELFF
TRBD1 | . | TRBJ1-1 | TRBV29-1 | TGCAGCGTCACCGGACAGGGGATGACTGAAGCTTTCTTT | CSVTGQGMTEAFF
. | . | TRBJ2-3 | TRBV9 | TGTGCCAGCAGCGTAGTCCCCTCTAGCACAGATACGCAGTATTTT | CASSVVPSSTDTQYF
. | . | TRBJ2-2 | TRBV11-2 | TGTGCCAGCAGCTCACGGGTATCCGGGGGCACCGGGGAGCTGTTTTTT | CASSSRVSGGTGELFF
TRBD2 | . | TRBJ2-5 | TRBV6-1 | TGTGCCAGCAGTGGACGGATAGCGGGGCAAGAGACCCAGTACTTC | CASSGRIAGQETQYF
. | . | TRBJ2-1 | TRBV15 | TGTGCCACCAGCAGGGCAGCCCCCTCGTCCTACAATGAGCAGTTCTTC | CATSRAAPSSYNEQFF
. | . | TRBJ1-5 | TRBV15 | TGTGCCACCAGCAGCCTCGACGGGCCCCAGCATTTT | CATSSLDGPQHF
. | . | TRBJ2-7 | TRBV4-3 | TGCGCCAGCAGCCAAGGACTAGGGTACGAGCAGTACTTC | CASSQGLGYEQYF
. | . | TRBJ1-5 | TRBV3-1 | TGTGCCAGCAGCCAAGTAGGGGGGGGGCCCCAGCATTTT | CASSQVGGGPQHF
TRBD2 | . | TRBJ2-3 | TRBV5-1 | TGCGCCAGCAGCAGTACTAGCGGGATAGTCGCAGATACGCAGTATTTT | CASSSTSGIVADTQYF
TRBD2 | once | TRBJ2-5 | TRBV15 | TGTGCCACCAGCAGAGATTTTAGCGGGCAAGAGACCCAGTACTTC | CATSRDFSGQETQYF
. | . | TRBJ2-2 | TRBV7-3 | TGTGCCAGCAGCTTAAATTACAGGACGAGCGGGACCGGGGAGCTGTTTTTT | CASSLNYRTSGTGELFF
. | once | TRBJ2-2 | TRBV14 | TGTGCCAGCAGCCACACCCTGGGCGCGAACACCGGGGAGCTGTTTTTT | CASSHTLGANTGELFF
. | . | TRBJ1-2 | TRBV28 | TGTGCCAGCACCCAAGGAGCTTATGGCTACACCTTC | CASTQGAYGYTF
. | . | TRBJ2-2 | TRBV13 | TGTGCCAGCAGCCAGAGGACCGGGGAGCTGTTTTTT | CASSQRTGELFF
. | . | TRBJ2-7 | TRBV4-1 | TGCGCCAGCAGCCAAGACAGGAACAGGGCCGAAACCTACGAGCAGTACTTC | CASSQDRNRAETYEQYF
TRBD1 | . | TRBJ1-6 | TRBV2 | TGTGCCAGCAGTAAAAGGACAGGGGGTTGGGCACCCCTCCACTTT | CASSKRTGGWAPLHF
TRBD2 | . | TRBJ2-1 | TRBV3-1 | TGTGCCAGCAGCCATGGTGGACTAGCGTCCCATGAGCAGTTCTTC | CASSHGGLASHEQFF
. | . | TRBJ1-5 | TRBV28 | TGTGCCAGCACCTTGTTGGACAGCAATCAGCCCCAGCATTTT | CASTLLDSNQPQHF
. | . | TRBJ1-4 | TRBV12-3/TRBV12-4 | TGTGCCAGCACAGGGCAGGTTGTGGAAAAACTGTTTTTT | CASTGQVVEKLFF
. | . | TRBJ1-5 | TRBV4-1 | TGCGCCAGCAGCCAAATTTCCCAGGGCAGGCAGCCCCAGCATTTT | CASSQISQGRQPQHF
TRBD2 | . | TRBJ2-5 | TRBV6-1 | TGTGCCAGCAGTCTAGGACTAGCGGGTATCAGAGAGACCCAGTACTTC | CASSLGLAGIRETQYF
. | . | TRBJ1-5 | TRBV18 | TGTGCCAGCTCACCCTCCGAAACAGGAGGCAATCAGCCCCAGCATTTT | CASSPSETGGNQPQHF